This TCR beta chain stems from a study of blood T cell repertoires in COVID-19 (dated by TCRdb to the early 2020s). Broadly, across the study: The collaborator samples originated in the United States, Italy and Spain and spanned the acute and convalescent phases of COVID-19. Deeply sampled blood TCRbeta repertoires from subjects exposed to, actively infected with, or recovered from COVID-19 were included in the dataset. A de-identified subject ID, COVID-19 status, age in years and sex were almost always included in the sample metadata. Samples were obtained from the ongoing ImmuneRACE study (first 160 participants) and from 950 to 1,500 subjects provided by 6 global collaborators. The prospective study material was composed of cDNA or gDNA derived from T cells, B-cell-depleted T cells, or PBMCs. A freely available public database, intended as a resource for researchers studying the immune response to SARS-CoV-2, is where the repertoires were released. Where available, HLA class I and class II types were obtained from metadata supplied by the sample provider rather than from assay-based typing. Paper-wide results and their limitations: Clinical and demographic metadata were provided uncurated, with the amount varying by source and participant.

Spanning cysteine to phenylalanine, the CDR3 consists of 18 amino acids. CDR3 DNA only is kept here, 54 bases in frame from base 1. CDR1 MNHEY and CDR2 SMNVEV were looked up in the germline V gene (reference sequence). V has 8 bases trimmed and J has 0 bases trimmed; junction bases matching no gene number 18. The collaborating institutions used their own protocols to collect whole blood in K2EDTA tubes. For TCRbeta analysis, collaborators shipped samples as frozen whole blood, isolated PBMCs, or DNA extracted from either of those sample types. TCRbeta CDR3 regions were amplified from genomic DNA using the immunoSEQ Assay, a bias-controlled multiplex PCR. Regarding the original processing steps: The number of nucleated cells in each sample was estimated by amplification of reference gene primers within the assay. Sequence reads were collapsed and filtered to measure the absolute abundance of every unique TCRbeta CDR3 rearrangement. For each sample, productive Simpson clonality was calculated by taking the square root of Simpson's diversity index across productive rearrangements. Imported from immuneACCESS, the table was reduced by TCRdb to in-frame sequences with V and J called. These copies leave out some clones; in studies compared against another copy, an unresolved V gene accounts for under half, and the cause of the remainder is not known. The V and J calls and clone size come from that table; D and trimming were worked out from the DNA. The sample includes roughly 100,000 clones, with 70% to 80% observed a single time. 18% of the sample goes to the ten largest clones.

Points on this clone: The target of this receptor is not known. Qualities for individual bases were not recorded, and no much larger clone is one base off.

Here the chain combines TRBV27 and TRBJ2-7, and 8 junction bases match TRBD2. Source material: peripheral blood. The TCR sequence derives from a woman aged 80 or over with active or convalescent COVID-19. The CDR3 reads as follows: CASSPGGRRNPSSYEQYF. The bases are TGTGCCAGCTCCCCGGGGGGGCGGAGGAACCCTAGCTCCTACGAGCAGTACTTC.